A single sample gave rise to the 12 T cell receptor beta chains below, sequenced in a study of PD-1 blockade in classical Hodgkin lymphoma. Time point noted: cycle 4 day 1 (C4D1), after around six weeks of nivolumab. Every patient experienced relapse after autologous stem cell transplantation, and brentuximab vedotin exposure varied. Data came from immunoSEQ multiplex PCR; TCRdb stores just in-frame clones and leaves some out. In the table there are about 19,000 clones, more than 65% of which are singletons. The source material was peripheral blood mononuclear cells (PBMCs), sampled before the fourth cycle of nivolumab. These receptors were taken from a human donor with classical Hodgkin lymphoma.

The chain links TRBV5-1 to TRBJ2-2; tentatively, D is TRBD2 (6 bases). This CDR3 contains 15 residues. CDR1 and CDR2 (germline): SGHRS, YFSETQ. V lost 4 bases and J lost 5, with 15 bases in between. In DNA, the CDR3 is TGCGCCAGCAGCCCTCGGGAGATTGTAACCGGGGAGCTGTTTTTT. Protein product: CASSPREIVTGELFF. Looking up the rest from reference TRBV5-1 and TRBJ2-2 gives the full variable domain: KAGVTQTPRYLIKTRGQQVTLSCSPISGHRSVSWYQQTPGQGLQFLFEYFSETQRNKGNFPGRFSGRQFSNSRSEMNVSTLELGDSALYLCASSPREIVTGELFFGEGSRLTVL.

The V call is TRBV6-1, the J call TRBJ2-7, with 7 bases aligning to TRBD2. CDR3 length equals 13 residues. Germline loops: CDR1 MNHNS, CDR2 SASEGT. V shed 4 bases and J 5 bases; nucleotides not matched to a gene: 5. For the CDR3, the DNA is TGTGCCAGCAGTGTGACTAGCTTTCACGAGCAGTACTTC. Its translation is CASSVTSFHEQYF.

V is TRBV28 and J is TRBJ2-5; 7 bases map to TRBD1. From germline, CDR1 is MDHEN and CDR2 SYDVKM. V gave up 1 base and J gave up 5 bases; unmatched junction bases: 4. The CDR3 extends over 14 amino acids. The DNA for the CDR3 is TGTGCCAGCAGTTTATTAGGGGGCAGGGAGACCCAGTACTTC. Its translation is CASSLLGGRETQYF.

The CDR3 bases are TGTGCCAGTAGCTACATCCCGGGTCCTTCTGGAAACACCATATATTTT. Encoded protein: CASSYIPGPSGNTIYF. The chain recombines TRBV19 with TRBJ1-3; D remains unclear. The germline V gene has CDR1 LNHDA and CDR2 SQIVND (reference sequence). The CDR3 totals 16 residues. Trimming shortened V by 6 bases and J by 1 base, and 16 bases separated the two germline ends.

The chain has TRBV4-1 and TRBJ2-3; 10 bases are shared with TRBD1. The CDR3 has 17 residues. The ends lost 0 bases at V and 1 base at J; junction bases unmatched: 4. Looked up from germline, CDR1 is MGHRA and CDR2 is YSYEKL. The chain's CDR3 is CASSQDRQGAGTDTQYF. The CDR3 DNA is TGCGCCAGCAGCCAAGATAGACAGGGGGCTGGCACAGATACGCAGTATTTT.

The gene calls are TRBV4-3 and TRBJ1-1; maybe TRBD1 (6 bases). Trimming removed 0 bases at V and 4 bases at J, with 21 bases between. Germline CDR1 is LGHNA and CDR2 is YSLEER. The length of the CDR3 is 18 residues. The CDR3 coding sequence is TGCGCCAGCAGCCAAGACCCCAGGGGAGGCAAACCCCGCACTGAAGCTTTCTTT. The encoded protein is CASSQDPRGGKPRTEAFF.

CDR3 protein: CASSYTRTAETQYF. DNA of the CDR3: TGTGCCAGCAGTTACACTAGGACAGCAGAGACCCAGTACTTC. This chain uses TRBV6-5 with TRBJ2-5; possible D gene TRBD1, 6 bases. Germline V CDR1 and CDR2: MNHEY, SVGAGI. The length of the CDR3 is 14 residues. The ends were cut back, 2 bases at V and 4 bases at J, with 11 bases in the middle.

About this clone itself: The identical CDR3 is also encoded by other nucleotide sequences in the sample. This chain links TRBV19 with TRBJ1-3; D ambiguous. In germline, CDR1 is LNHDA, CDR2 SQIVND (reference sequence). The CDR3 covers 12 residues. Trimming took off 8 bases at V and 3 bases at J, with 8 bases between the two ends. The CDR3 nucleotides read TGTGCCAGTTCTCTGCTTGGAAACACCATATATTTT. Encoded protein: CASSLLGNTIYF.

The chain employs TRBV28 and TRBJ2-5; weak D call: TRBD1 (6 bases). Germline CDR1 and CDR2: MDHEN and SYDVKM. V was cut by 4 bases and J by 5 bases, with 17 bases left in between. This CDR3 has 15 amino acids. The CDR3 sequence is CASSYQGFQGETQYF. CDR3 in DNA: TGTGCCAGCAGTTATCAGGGGTTTCAGGGGGAGACCCAGTACTTC.

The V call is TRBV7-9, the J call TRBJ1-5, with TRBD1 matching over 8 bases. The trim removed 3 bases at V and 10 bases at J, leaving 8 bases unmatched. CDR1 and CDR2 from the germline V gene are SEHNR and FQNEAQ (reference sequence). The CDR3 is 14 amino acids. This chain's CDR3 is CASSLDGTGDPQHF. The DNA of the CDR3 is TGTGCCAGCAGCTTGGACGGGACAGGAGATCCCCAGCATTTT.

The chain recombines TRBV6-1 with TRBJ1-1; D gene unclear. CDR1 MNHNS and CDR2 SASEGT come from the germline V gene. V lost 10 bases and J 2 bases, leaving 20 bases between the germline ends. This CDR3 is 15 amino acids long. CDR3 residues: CATRRGLNINTEAFF. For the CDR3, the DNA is TGTGCCACCCGTCGTGGCTTGAATATAAACACTGAAGCTTTCTTT.

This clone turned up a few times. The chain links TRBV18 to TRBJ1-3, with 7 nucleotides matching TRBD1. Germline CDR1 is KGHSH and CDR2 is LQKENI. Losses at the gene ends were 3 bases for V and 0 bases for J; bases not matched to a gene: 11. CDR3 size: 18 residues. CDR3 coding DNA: TGTGCCAGCTCACCTAAGTCGGACAGGACGAACTCTGGAAACACCATATATTTT. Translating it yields CASSPKSDRTNSGNTIYF.